This TCR beta chain stems from a study of blood T cell repertoires in COVID-19. Study context: Some COVID-19 samples were acute and others convalescent; all came from the United States, Italy and Spain.

Authors' methods: By means of reference gene primer amplification, nucleated cell counts were estimated. Sequencing used immunoSEQ multiplex PCR; TCRdb keeps in-frame clones, though not all of them. That table furnishes V, J and clone size, whereas the DNA furnished D and trimming. The table lists some 110,000 clones, about three quarters of them singletons. V was pared by 2 bases and J by 2 bases, with 1 base of the junction left unmatched. From germline, CDR1 is SGHVS and CDR2 FQNEAQ. CDR3 size: 14 residues. The Seattle patients, enrolled during active infection, were followed longitudinally. The source material was peripheral blood. This receptor was identified in a man older than 75 with COVID-19, enrolled during active disease. The chain uses TRBV7-8 and TRBJ2-7; 9 bases agree with TRBD2. CDR3 in amino acids: CASSLLAGPYEQYF. The DNA of the CDR3 is TGTGCCAGCAGCTTACTAGCGGGACCCTACGAGCAGTACTTC.